What follows are 12 T cell receptor beta chains derived from one specimen sequenced in a study of T-cell reconstitution after alpha-beta-depleted transplantation in children. A TCRbeta library incorporating unique molecular identifiers was prepared. TCRdb independently ran MiXCR on the PCR reads; one entry per CDR3 protein. This table holds almost 400,000 distinct CDR3 sequences, roughly 21% found once. Material: PBMCs from the stem cell graft donor, obtained from the stem cell graft. These receptors were obtained from a human donor who donated a stem cell graft to a child with acute myeloid leukemia.

The chain links TRBV11-2 to TRBJ2-1, with D possibly TRBD1 on 6 matching bases. The CDR3 spans 14 residues. The V gene's germline CDR1 is SGHAT and CDR2 FQNNGV. With 5 bases removed from V and 8 bases from J, the gap between germline ends came to 16 bases. CDR3 sequence: CASSVQGPSDEQFF. In DNA, the CDR3 is TGTGCCAGCAGCGTACAGGGTCCGAGCGATGAGCAGTTCTTC. Full variable domain (outside the CDR3, taken from reference TRBV11-2 and TRBJ2-1): EAGVAQSPRYKIIEKRQSVAFWCNPISGHATLYWYQQILGQGPKLLIQFQNNGVVDDSQLPKDRFSAERLKGVDSTLKIQPAKLEDSAVYLCASSVQGPSDEQFFGPGTRLTVL.

This CDR3 is CASGLTGRTEAFF. CDR3 sequence (DNA): TGCGCCAGCGGATTAACAGGGAGGACTGAAGCTTTCTTT. The chain uses TRBV5-1 and TRBJ1-1; D may be TRBD1 (6 bases). The length of the CDR3 is 13 residues. Trimming pared 7 bases from V and 5 bases from J, leaving 15 bases between. Germline assignment: CDR1 SGHRS and CDR2 YFSETQ.

The V and J genes are TRBV3-1 and TRBJ2-1; weak D call: TRBD2 (5 bases). Germline CDR1 and CDR2: LGHDT and YNNKEL (reference sequence). The length of the CDR3 is 12 residues. The V and J ends lost 1 base and 13 bases respectively, with 11 bases between them. In nucleotides, the CDR3 is TGTGCCAGCAGCCAAGTGAGGGCCGCTCAGTTCTTC. Encoded protein: CASSQVRAAQFF.

The genes are TRBV2 and TRBJ2-3; 11 bases map to TRBD2. Germline loops: CDR1 SNHLY, CDR2 FYNNEI. The CDR3 contains 16 residues. With V trimmed by 7 bases and J by 1 base, 7 bases remained unmatched. The CDR3 region has the DNA TGTGCCAGCAAAATAACGGGACTAGCGGGCACAGATACGCAGTATTTT. This gives the protein CASKITGLAGTDTQYF.

This clonotype was detected many times. The chain has TRBV20-1 and TRBJ1-5; TRBD1 matches at 7 bases. The germline V gene encodes CDR1 DFQATT and CDR2 SNEGSKA (reference sequence). This CDR3 contains 13 residues. V trimming: 7 bases; J trimming: 4 bases; junction bases outside the gene matches: 7. The CDR3 coding sequence is TGCAGTGTGCGACAGGGTCTAAATCAGCCCCAGCATTTT. Its protein is CSVRQGLNQPQHF.

The chain employs TRBV7-2 and TRBJ2-7; D ambiguous. Trimming shortened V by 5 bases and J by 3 bases, and 14 bases separated the two germline ends. This CDR3 is built from 14 residues. Looked up from germline, CDR1 is SGHTA and CDR2 is FQGNSA. The CDR3 nucleotides read TGTGCCAGCAGCACCGGCCCCCAGAACTACGAGCAGTACTTC. Translating gives CASSTGPQNYEQYF.

CDR3 in DNA: TGTGCCAGCAGTGAAGTACCGACCGGGGAGCTGTTTTTT. Its translation: CASSEVPTGELFF. This sequence joins TRBV2 and TRBJ2-2, with D unclear. CDR1 SNHLY and CDR2 FYNNEI come from the germline V gene. The V gene lost 1 base and the J gene lost 5 bases, with 5 bases spanning the gap. CDR3 length equals 13 residues.

This clonotype was detected a few times. The chain combines TRBV30 with TRBJ1-5; D perhaps matches TRBD1 (6 bases). The CDR3 length is 14 residues. Trimming cost V 2 bases and J 4 bases, with 12 bases left between them. Germline V lookup: CDR1 GTSNPN, CDR2 SVGIG (reference sequence). The CDR3 is CAWSRDTANQPQHF. CDR3 bases: TGTGCCTGGAGTCGGGACACCGCGAATCAGCCCCAGCATTTT.

The V gene is TRBV6-5, the J gene TRBJ1-6; 10 nucleotides match TRBD1. Germline CDR1 and CDR2: MNHEY and SVGAGI. CDR3 size: 17 residues. The V gene end was trimmed by 2 bases and the J gene end by 7 bases; junction bases not matched to a gene: 8. CDR3: CASSYRQGASRNSPLHF. The CDR3 nucleotides are TGTGCCAGCAGTTACCGACAGGGGGCGTCGAGAAATTCACCCCTCCACTTT.

The chain carries TRBV24-1 and TRBJ2-1; D might be TRBD1 (6 bases). The CDR3 sequence is 16 residues long. V was shortened by 9 bases and J by 3 bases, with 20 bases between the two germline ends. Germline loops: CDR1 KGHDR, CDR2 SFDVKD. This CDR3 reads CATGGGIVQNYNEQFF. Written as DNA, the CDR3 is TGTGCCACCGGGGGCGGAATTGTGCAGAACTACAATGAGCAGTTCTTC.

At least ten counts were recorded for this clonotype. The chain links TRBV25-1 to TRBJ1-5; unclear D gene. Germline lookup yields CDR1 MGHDK and CDR2 SYGVNS. The CDR3 extends over 15 amino acids. Trimming removed 2 bases from V and 4 bases from J, with 12 bases in between. For the CDR3, the DNA is TGTGCCAGCAGTGAAGGTGGGTCAGAAAATCAGCCCCAGCATTTT. Protein sequence: CASSEGGSENQPQHF. Supplemented by reference TRBV25-1 and TRBJ1-5, the full variable domain reads EADIYQTPRYLVIGTGKKITLECSQTMGHDKMYWYQQDPGMELHLIHYSYGVNSTEKGDLSSESTVSRIRTEHFPLTLESARPSHTSQYLCASSEGGSENQPQHFGDGTRLSIL.

V gene TRBV29-1 combines with J gene TRBJ2-7; no firm D call. CDR3 size: 13 residues. Germline V gives CDR1 SQVTM, CDR2 ANQGSEA. V lost 7 bases to trimming and J lost 1 base, with 14 bases between them. The CDR3 coding sequence is TGCAGCGCCATTTCGGGTCCTTCCTACGAGCAGTACTTC. Its protein product is CSAISGPSYEQYF.